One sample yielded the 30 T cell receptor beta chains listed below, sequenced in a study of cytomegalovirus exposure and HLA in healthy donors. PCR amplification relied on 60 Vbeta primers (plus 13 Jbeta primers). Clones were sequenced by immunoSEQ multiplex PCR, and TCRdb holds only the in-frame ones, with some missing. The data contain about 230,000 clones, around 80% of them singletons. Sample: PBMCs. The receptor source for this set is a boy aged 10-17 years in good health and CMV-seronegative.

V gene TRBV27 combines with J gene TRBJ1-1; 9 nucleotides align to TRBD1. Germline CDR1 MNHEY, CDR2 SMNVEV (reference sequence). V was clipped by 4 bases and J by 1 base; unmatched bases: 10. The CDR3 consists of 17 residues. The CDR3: CASSSPTGGAWNTEAFF. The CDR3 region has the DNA TGTGCCAGCAGTTCCCCCACAGGGGGCGCCTGGAACACTGAAGCTTTCTTT.

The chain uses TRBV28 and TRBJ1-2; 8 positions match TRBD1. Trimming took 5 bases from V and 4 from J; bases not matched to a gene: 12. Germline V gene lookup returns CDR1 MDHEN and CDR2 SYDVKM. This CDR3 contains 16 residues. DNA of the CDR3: TGTGCCAGCAGTGCCCGGGACAGGCCCCCCCGCTATGGCTACACCTTC. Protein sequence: CASSARDRPPRYGYTF.

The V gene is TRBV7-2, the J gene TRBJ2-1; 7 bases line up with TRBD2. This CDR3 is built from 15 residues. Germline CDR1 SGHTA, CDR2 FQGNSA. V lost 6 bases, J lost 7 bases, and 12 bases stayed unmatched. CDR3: CASRPRGGRVNEQFF. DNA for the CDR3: TGTGCCAGCAGGCCACGAGGCGGGAGAGTAAATGAGCAGTTCTTC.

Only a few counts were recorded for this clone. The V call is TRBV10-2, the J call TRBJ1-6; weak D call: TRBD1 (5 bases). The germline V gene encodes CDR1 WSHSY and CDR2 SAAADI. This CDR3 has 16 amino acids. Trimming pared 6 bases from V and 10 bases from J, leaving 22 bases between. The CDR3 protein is CASRRQLPSVPSPLHF. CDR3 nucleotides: TGCGCCAGCAGGAGACAGCTGCCTTCGGTTCCATCACCCCTCCACTTT.

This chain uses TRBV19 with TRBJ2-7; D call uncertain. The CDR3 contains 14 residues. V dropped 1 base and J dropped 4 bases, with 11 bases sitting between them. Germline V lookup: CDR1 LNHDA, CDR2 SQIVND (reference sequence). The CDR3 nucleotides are TGTGCCAGTAGTATAGTGCTCTGGCAGTACGAGCAGTACTTC. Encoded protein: CASSIVLWQYEQYF.

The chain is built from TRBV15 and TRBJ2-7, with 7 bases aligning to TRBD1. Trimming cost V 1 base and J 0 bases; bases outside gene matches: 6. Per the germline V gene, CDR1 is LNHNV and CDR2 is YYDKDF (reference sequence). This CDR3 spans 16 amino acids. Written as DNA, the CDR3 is TGTGCCACCAGCAGAGTTCCGTGGGACAGCTCCTACGAGCAGTACTTC. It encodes CATSRVPWDSSYEQYF.

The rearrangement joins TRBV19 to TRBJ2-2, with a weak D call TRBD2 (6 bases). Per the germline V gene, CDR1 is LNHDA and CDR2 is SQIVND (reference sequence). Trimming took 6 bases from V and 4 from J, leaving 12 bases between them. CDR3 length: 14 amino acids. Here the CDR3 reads CASRPGLSTGELFF. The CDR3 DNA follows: TGTGCCAGTAGGCCGGGACTTAGCACCGGGGAGCTGTTTTTT.

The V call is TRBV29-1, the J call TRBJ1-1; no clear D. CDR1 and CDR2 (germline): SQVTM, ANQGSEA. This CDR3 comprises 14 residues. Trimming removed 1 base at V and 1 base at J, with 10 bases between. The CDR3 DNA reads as TGCAGCGTTGAAGTGGCGGCGGGGAACACTGAAGCTTTCTTT. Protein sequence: CSVEVAAGNTEAFF.

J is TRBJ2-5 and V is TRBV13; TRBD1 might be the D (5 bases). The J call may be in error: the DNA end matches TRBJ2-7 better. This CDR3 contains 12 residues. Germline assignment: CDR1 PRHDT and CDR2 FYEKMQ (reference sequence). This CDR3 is CASSSGFYEQYF. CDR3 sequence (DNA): TGTGCCAGCAGTTCAGGGTTCTACGAGCAGTACTTC.

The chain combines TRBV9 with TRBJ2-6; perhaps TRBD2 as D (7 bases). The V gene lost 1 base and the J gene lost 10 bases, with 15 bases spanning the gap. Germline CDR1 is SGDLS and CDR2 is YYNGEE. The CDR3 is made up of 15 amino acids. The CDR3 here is CASSVTGGPSNVLTF. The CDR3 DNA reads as TGTGCCAGCAGCGTAACCGGGGGGCCATCGAACGTCCTGACTTTC.

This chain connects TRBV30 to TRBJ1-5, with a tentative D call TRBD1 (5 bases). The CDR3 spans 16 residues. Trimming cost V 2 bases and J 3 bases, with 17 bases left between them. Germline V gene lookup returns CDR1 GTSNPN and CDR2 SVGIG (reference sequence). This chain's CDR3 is CAWSPSGGYVNQPQHF. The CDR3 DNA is TGTGCCTGGAGTCCCTCGGGGGGGTATGTCAATCAGCCCCAGCATTTT.

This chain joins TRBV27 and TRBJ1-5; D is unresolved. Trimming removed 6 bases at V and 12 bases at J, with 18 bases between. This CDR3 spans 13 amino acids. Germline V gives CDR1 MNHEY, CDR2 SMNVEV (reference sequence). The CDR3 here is CASSYNPLIVQHF. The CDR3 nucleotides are TGTGCCAGCAGCTATAATCCCCTGATCGTCCAGCATTTT.

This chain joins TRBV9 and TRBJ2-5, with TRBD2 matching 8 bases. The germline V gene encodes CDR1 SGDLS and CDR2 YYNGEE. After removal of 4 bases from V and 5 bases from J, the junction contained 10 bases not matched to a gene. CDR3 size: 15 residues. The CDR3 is CASSRYGGEGETQYF. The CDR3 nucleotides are TGTGCCAGCAGCAGATACGGGGGGGAAGGGGAGACCCAGTACTTC.

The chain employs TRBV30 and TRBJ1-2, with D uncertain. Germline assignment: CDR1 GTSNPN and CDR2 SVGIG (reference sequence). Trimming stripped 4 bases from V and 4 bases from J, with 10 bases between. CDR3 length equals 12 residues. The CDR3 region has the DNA TGTGCCTGGAAGAGGGATGGCTATGGCTACACCTTC. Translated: CAWKRDGYGYTF.

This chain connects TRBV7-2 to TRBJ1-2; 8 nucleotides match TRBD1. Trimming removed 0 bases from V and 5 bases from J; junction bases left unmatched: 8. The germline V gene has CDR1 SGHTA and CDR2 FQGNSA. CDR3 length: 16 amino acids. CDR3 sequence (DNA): TGTGCCAGCAGCTTAGCGGGCAGGGGGCGAGGGTATGGCTACACCTTC. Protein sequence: CASSLAGRGRGYGYTF.

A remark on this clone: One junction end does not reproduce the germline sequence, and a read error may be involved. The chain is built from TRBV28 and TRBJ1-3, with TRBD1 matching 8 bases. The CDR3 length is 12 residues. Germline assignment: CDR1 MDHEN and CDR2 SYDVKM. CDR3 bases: TGCGGTACAGGGGGAACTGGAAACACCATATATTTT. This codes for CGTGGTGNTIYF.

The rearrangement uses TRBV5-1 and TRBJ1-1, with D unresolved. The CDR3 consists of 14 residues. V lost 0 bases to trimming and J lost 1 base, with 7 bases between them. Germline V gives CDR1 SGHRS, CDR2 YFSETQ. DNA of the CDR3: TGCGCCAGCAGCTTGGAATCCCGGAACACTGAAGCTTTCTTT. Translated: CASSLESRNTEAFF.

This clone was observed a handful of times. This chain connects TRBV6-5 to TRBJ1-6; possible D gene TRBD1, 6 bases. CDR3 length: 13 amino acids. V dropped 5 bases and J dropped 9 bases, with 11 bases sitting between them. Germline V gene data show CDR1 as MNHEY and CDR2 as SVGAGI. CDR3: CASSRGAGSPLHF. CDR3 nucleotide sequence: TGTGCCAGCAGTCGGGGGGCTGGTTCACCCCTCCACTTT.

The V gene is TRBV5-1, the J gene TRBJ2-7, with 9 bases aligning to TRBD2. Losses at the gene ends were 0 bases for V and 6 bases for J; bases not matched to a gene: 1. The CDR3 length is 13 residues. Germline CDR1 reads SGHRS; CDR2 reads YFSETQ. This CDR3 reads CASSLELAGEQYF. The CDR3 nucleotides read TGCGCCAGCAGCTTGGAACTAGCGGGCGAGCAGTACTTC.

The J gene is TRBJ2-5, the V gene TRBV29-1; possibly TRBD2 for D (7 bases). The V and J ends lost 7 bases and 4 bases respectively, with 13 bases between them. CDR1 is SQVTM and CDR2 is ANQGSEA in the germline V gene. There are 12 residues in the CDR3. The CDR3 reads CSAEGEGETQYF. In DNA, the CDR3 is TGCAGCGCCGAGGGGGAGGGAGAGACCCAGTACTTC.

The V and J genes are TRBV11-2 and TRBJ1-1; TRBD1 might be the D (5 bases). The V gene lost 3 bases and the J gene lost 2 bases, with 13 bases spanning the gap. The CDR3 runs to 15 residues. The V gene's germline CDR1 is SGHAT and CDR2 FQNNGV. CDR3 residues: CASSLRGTDNTEAFF. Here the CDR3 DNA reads TGTGCCAGCAGCTTGCGGGGGACGGATAACACTGAAGCTTTCTTT.

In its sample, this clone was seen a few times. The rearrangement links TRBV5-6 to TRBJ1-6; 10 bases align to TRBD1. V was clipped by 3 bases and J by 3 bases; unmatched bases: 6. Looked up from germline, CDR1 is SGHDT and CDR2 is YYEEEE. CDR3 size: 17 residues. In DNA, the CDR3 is TGTGCCAGCAGCTCTGCCGGGACAGGGGTCTATAATTCACCCCTCCACTTT. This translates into CASSSAGTGVYNSPLHF.

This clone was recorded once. The CDR3 spells CASSPDRGDEKLFF. CDR3 in DNA: TGTGCCAGCAGCCCCGACAGGGGTGATGAAAAACTGTTTTTT. The J gene is TRBJ1-4, the V gene TRBV7-9; 8 bases agree with TRBD1. The CDR3 sequence is 14 residues long. Looked up from germline, CDR1 is SEHNR and CDR2 is FQNEAQ (reference sequence). V lost 5 bases and J lost 6; bases outside the gene matches: 5.

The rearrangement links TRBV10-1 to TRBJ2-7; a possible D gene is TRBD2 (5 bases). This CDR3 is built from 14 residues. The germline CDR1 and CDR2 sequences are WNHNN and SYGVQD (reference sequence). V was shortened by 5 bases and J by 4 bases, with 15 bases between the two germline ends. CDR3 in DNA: TGCGCCAGCAGTAGTAGACTTGGGGAGTACGAGCAGTACTTC. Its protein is CASSSRLGEYEQYF.

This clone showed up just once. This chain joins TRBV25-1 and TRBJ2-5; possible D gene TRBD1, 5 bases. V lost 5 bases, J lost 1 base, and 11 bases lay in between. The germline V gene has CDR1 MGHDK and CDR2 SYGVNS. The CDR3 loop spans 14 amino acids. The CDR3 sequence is CASSFWGGQETQYF. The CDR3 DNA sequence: TGTGCCAGCAGTTTTTGGGGCGGCCAAGAGACCCAGTACTTC.

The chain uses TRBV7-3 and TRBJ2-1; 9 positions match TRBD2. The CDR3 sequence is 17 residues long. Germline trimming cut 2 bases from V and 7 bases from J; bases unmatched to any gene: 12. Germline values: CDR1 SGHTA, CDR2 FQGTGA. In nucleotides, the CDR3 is TGTGCCAGCAGCTTACATCGTCGGGGCGGGGGGGCGAATGAGCAGTTCTTC. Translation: CASSLHRRGGGANEQFF.

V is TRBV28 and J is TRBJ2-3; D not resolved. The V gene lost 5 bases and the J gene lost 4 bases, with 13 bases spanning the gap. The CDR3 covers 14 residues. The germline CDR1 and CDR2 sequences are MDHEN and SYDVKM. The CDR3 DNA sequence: TGTGCCAGCAGTCCACCGGATAGCCCAGATACGCAGTATTTT. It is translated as CASSPPDSPDTQYF.

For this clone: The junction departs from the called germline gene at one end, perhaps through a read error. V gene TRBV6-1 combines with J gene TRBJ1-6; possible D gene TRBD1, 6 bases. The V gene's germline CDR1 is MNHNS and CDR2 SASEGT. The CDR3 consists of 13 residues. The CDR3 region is CASTPTGLCRRVF. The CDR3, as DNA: TGTGCCAGCACCCCGACAGGCTTATGTCGGAGAGTCTTT.

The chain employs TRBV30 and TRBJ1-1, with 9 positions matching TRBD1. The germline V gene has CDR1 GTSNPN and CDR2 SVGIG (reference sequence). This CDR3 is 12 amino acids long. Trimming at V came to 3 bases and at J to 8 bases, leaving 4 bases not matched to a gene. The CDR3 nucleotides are TGTGCCTGGAGGGACGGGACAGGGGAAGCTTTCTTT. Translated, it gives CAWRDGTGEAFF. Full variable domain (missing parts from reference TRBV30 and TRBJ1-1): SQTIHQWPATLVQPVGSPLSLECTVEGTSNPNLYWYRQAAGRGLQLLFYSVGIGQISSEVPQNLSASRPQDRQFILSSKKLLLSDSGFYLCAWRDGTGEAFFGQGTRLTVV.

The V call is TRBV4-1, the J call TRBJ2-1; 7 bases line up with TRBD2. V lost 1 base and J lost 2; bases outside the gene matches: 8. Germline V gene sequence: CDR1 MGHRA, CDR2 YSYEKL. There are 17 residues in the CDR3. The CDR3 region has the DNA TGCGCCAGCAGCCAAGTAATGGCGGGAGTCGCCTACAATGAGCAGTTCTTC. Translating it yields CASSQVMAGVAYNEQFF.